The rows below give T cell receptor beta chains drawn from one sample of a study of blood T cell repertoires in COVID-19. The repertoire was sequenced with immunoSEQ multiplex PCR; TCRdb's copy has only in-frame clones and lacks some. The sample yields about 320,000 clones, approximately 85% seen once. The sequencing sample was made of peripheral blood. Receptors were obtained from a human donor in a cohort sampled during active COVID-19. The conserved cysteine and the conserved F or W are not part of the CDR3 here. Some rows mark clone size as missing; the rest say once, few, many or name a class of expanded clone.

>TRBV9|-|TRBJ1-1
ASSPWRDGGAF
>TRBV18|-|TRBJ1-2
ASSPRQGDYGYT
>TRBV6-4|-|TRBJ1-6
ASREQGNSPLH
>TRBV2|-|TRBJ1-3
ATSPGPGNTIY
>TRBV12-3/TRBV12-4|-|TRBJ1-2
ASSRGQGNGYT
>TRBV19|-|TRBJ2-4
ASSIYRPGSDKNIQY
>TRBV11-3|-|TRBJ2-2
ASSYRLAGELF
>TRBV6-5|-|TRBJ1-1
ASSRNPGLNTEAF
>TRBV7-9|-|TRBJ1-5
ASSTTGNQPQH
>TRBV9|-|TRBJ1-1
ASGVTEKRTEAF
>TRBV18|once|TRBJ1-2
ASSPRPGDSNGYT
>TRBV7-9|-|TRBJ2-1
ASILRAGGQYNEQF
>TRBV9|once|TRBJ1-1
ASSDPSPIEAF
>TRBV5-1|-|TRBJ2-7
ASSLREGSYEQY
>TRBV6-5|-|TRBJ2-3
ASSQRQLVPDTQY
>TRBV5-1|-|TRBJ1-2
ASSLQGESHGYT
>TRBV11-2|-|TRBJ1-1
ASSLGRVNTEAF
>TRBV2|-|TRBJ1-2
ASSLDSNYGYT
>TRBV3-1/TRBV3-2|-|TRBJ1-2
ASSQPDRGNYGYT
>TRBV11-3|-|TRBJ1-1
ASSLSGDTEAF
>TRBV15|-|TRBJ2-6
ATSALGGSGANVLT
>TRBV5-5|-|TRBJ2-5
ASSLGSAGETQY
>TRBV2|-|TRBJ2-7
ASDPAEAYEQY
>TRBV2|-|TRBJ2-2
AGKGDSNTGELF
>TRBV7-3|-|TRBJ2-7
ASSQTGTSFTEQY
>TRBV24-1|-|TRBJ2-2
ATSDRVRAPGELF
>TRBV7-6|-|TRBJ1-3
ASSPQGMPSNTIY
>TRBV5-1|-|TRBJ2-5
ASSGRGADQETQY